This T cell receptor (beta chain) was identified during a study of CD8 T cells in Susac syndrome. Random hexamers were used to reverse transcribe an amount of about 0.45 to 1 ug RNA. TCRdb called the immunoSEQ multiplex PCR reads again in MiXCR, with one record for every CDR3 protein. This table has about 290,000 distinct CDR3 sequences, 65% to 90% appearing once. From germline, CDR1 is MNHEY and CDR2 SMNVEV (reference sequence). The CDR3 has 14 residues. A note on this clonotype: The junction does not match germline at one end; this may be a read error.

V is TRBV27 and J is TRBJ1-1; D call uncertain. This TCR was sampled from a human donor with multiple sclerosis. Sequencing was performed on CD8+ T cells from PBMCs. In nucleotides, the CDR3 is TGTGCCAGCAGTTTTCTCTCCCTAAAGACTGAAACTTTCTTT. Encoded protein: CASSFLSLKTETFF.